Listed here are 18 T cell receptor beta chains from one sample, sequenced in a study of blood T cell repertoires in COVID-19. Clones were read by immunoSEQ multiplex PCR, and TCRdb kept only the in-frame ones, dropping some. The sample has about 130,000 clones, approximately 86% seen once; the top ten hold around 17%. The sequenced sample was peripheral blood. These TCRs come from a woman aged 50 to 60 who had recovered from COVID-19.

The DNA for the CDR3 is TGTGCCAGCAGTTCCGACAGACGTTCCAAAAATGGCTACACCTTC. This sequence encodes CASSSDRRSKNGYTF. The chain links TRBV6-2 or TRBV6-3 to TRBJ1-2; perhaps TRBD1 as D (5 bases). CDR3 size: 15 residues. The V gene lost 4 bases and the J gene lost 6 bases, with 18 bases spanning the gap. The germline V gene has CDR1 MNHEY and CDR2 SVGEGT.

CDR3 DNA: TGTGCCATCGCCGGACAGGGAGGGTACAATGAGCAGTTCTTC. Residues: CAIAGQGGYNEQFF. V and J are TRBV10-3 and TRBJ2-1; possible D gene TRBD1, 8 bases. Per germline, CDR1 ENHRY and CDR2 SYGVKD. The CDR3 sequence is 14 residues long. The V and J ends lost 8 bases and 4 bases respectively, with 15 bases between them.

This chain connects TRBV10-3 to TRBJ1-1; tentative D call: TRBD1 (5 bases). This CDR3 is built from 12 residues. CDR1 and CDR2 from the germline V gene are ENHRY and SYGVKD. V was clipped by 3 bases and J by 11 bases, with 13 bases between them. CDR3 coding DNA: TGTGCCATCAGTGACGGGGGGGTGGAGGCTTTCTTT. This codes for CAISDGGVEAFF.

CDR3 residues: CASSYRGRTDTQYF. DNA of the CDR3: TGTGCCAGCAGTTACAGGGGGCGCACAGATACGCAGTATTTT. V is TRBV6-6 and J is TRBJ2-3, with 7 bases aligning to TRBD1. The length of the CDR3 is 14 residues. Germline-derived CDR1 and CDR2 are MNHNY and SVGAGI (reference sequence). The V and J ends lost 2 bases and 1 base, in that order; junction bases with no gene match: 0.

The rearrangement uses TRBV5-1 and TRBJ2-6, with TRBD1 identical over 7 bases. CDR1 is SGHRS and CDR2 is YFSETQ in the germline V gene. The CDR3 loop spans 16 amino acids. The ends lost 0 bases at V and 0 bases at J; junction bases unmatched: 0. The CDR3 DNA is TGCGCCAGCAGCTTGGCAGGGGGCTCTGGGGCCAACGTCCTGACTTTC. It translates to CASSLAGGSGANVLTF. The whole variable domain, filled in from reference TRBV5-1 and TRBJ2-6, reads KAGVTQTPRYLIKTRGQQVTLSCSPISGHRSVSWYQQTPGQGLQFLFEYFSETQRNKGNFPGRFSGRQFSNSRSEMNVSTLELGDSALYLCASSLAGGSGANVLTFGAGSRLTVL.

The rearrangement uses TRBV7-9 and TRBJ1-2; no firm D call. Germline V gene lookup returns CDR1 SEHNR and CDR2 FQNEAQ (reference sequence). Trimming cost V 4 bases and J 8 bases, with 23 bases left between them. The CDR3 runs 16 residues. In DNA form, the CDR3 reads TGTGCCAGCAGCTCCGAAACGGGTGAAAGCGTCTACGGCTACACCTTC. Its translation: CASSSETGESVYGYTF.

CDR3 amino acids: CASSGRVSAGELFF. CDR3 in DNA: TGTGCCAGCAGCGGGAGGGTATCGGCCGGGGAGCTGTTTTTT. The chain is built from TRBV9 and TRBJ2-2, with a possible D match to TRBD2 (6 bases). Trimming left V 3 bases short and J 6 bases short, with 12 bases between. The germline CDR1 and CDR2 sequences are SGDLS and YYNGEE. CDR3 size: 14 residues. Full variable domain (remainder filled in from reference TRBV9 and TRBJ2-2): DSGVTQTPKHLITATGQRVTLRCSPRSGDLSVYWYQQSLDQGLQFLIQYYNGEERAKGNILERFSAQQFPDLHSELNLSSLELGDSALYFCASSGRVSAGELFFGEGSRLTVL.

The rearrangement uses TRBV5-1 and TRBJ2-5; TRBD2 is a possible D gene (5 bases). This CDR3 has 13 amino acids. The germline V and J ends were trimmed by 4 bases and 2 bases, with 9 bases remaining between them. Germline-derived CDR1 and CDR2 are SGHRS and YFSETQ. The CDR3 sequence is CASSALAQETQYF. The CDR3 DNA reads as TGCGCCAGCAGCGCGCTAGCTCAAGAGACCCAGTACTTC.

This clone was observed a handful of times. The chain is built from TRBV9 and TRBJ1-6; TRBD1 agrees at 8 bases. Trimming removed 3 bases from V and 11 bases from J; junction bases left unmatched: 4. This CDR3 contains 13 residues. Germline V lookup: CDR1 SGDLS, CDR2 YYNGEE. CDR3 sequence: CASSETGDPPLHF. The CDR3, as DNA: TGTGCCAGCAGCGAGACAGGGGACCCACCCCTCCACTTT. The entire variable domain, with the rest obtained from reference TRBV9 and TRBJ1-6, is as follows: DSGVTQTPKHLITATGQRVTLRCSPRSGDLSVYWYQQSLDQGLQFLIQYYNGEERAKGNILERFSAQQFPDLHSELNLSSLELGDSALYFCASSETGDPPLHFGNGTRLTVT.

This sequence joins TRBV9 and TRBJ2-3; tentatively, D is TRBD2 (6 bases). Trimming pared 0 bases from V and 6 bases from J, leaving 11 bases between. There are 14 residues in the CDR3. Germline V gene data show CDR1 as SGDLS and CDR2 as YYNGEE. CDR3 sequence reads: CASSVEGLGDTQYF. DNA of the CDR3: TGTGCCAGCAGCGTAGAGGGACTTGGGGATACGCAGTATTTT.

The chain uses TRBV9 and TRBJ2-2; TRBD2 aligns across 15 bases. In germline, CDR1 is SGDLS, CDR2 YYNGEE. The CDR3 contains 20 residues. Trimming cost V 2 bases and J 0 bases; bases outside gene matches: 8. Here the CDR3 reads CASSVLPGLAGGANTGELFF. The CDR3 coding sequence is TGTGCCAGCAGCGTTCTGCCGGGACTAGCGGGGGGAGCGAACACCGGGGAGCTGTTTTTT.

This clone turned up a few times. This chain connects TRBV7-6 to TRBJ2-2; tentative D call: TRBD2 (6 bases). The CDR3 consists of 15 residues. Germline V gene sequence: CDR1 SGHVS, CDR2 FNYEAQ. V was pared by 2 bases and J by 3 bases, with 10 bases between. The CDR3 spells CASSLPREHTGELFF. The CDR3 coding sequence is TGTGCCAGCAGCTTACCCCGGGAGCACACCGGGGAGCTGTTTTTT.

This rearrangement joins TRBV30 to TRBJ1-4, with TRBD1 as a possible D gene (5 bases). Trimming left V 2 bases short and J 4 bases short, with 23 bases between. The CDR3 is made up of 18 amino acids. Germline CDR1 is GTSNPN and CDR2 is SVGIG (reference sequence). The CDR3 nucleotides read TGTGCCTGGAGTCAACAGGTCCCGTACGGAGAGATTAATGAAAAACTGTTTTTT. Translated: CAWSQQVPYGEINEKLFF.

The J gene is TRBJ1-6, the V gene TRBV6-6; the match to TRBD1 covers 7 bases. The germline gives CDR1 MNHNY, CDR2 SVGAGI (reference sequence). Unmatched junction bases numbered 7, after V lost 2 bases and J lost 9 bases. The CDR3 is made up of 15 amino acids. CDR3 residues: CASSYGDSWGSPLHF. The CDR3 nucleotides read TGTGCCAGCAGTTACGGGGACAGCTGGGGTTCACCCCTCCACTTT.

This chain links TRBV5-1 with TRBJ1-1, with 8 bases that match TRBD1. Looked up from germline, CDR1 is SGHRS and CDR2 is YFSETQ. V lost 4 bases and J lost 4; bases outside the gene matches: 3. The CDR3 has 13 amino acids. The chain's CDR3 is CASSTQGATEAFF. The DNA for the CDR3 is TGCGCCAGCAGCACCCAGGGGGCCACTGAAGCTTTCTTT.

The chain is built from TRBV28 and TRBJ1-1, with a weak D call TRBD1 (5 bases). The CDR3 length is 14 residues. V was clipped by 2 bases and J by 4 bases, with 11 bases between them. CDR1 and CDR2 from the germline V gene are MDHEN and SYDVKM. Here the CDR3 DNA reads TGTGCCAGCAGTTTAAGGGGAAAAGGCACTGAAGCTTTCTTT. Protein: CASSLRGKGTEAFF.

The rearrangement links TRBV2 to TRBJ1-5; D gene unclear. Trimming cost V 7 bases and J 4 bases, with 8 bases left between them. This CDR3 region has 12 residues. Germline CDR1 reads SNHLY; CDR2 reads FYNNEI. CDR3 nucleotide sequence: TGTGCCAGCAAGTGGGAGAATCAGCCCCAGCATTTT. Its protein is CASKWENQPQHF.

This chain joins TRBV27 and TRBJ1-2; 7 bases are shared with TRBD1. V gave up 5 bases and J gave up 8 bases; unmatched junction bases: 8. CDR1 MNHEY and CDR2 SMNVEV come from the germline V gene (reference sequence). The CDR3 is made up of 13 amino acids. CDR3 amino acids: CASSTGQAPGYTF. Written as DNA, the CDR3 is TGTGCCAGCAGTACTGGACAGGCCCCAGGCTACACCTTC.